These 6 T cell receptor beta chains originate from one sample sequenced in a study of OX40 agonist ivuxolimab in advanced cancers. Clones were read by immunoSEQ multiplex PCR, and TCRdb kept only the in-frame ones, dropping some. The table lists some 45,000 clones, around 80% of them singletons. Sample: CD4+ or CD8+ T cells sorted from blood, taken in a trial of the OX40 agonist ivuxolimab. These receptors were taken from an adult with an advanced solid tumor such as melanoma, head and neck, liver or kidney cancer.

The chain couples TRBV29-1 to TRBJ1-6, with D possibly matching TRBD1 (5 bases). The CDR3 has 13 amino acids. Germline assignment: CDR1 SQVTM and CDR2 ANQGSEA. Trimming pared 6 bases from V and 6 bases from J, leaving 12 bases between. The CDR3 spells CSVRDVINSPLHF. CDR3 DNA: TGCAGCGTCCGGGACGTTATTAATTCACCCCTCCACTTT. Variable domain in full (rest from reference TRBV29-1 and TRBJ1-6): SAVISQKPSRDICQRGTSLTIQCQVDSQVTMMFWYRQQPGQSLTLIATANQGSEATYESGFVIDKFPISRPNLTFSTLTVSNMSPEDSSIYLCSVRDVINSPLHFGNGTRLTVT.

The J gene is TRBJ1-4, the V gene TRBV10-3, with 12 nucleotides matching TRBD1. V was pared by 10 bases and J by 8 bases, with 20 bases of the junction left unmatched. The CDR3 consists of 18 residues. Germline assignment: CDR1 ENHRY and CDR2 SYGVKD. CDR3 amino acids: CATDPGQGARRVGEKLFF. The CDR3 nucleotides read TGTGCCACCGATCCGGGACAGGGGGCGCGGAGGGTTGGGGAAAAACTGTTTTTT.

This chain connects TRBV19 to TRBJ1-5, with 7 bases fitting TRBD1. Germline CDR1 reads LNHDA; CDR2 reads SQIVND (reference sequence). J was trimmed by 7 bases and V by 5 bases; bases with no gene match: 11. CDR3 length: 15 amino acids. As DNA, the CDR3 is TGTGCCAGTAGTCCCGGGACAGTTCGTTACCAGCCCCAGCATTTT. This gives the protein CASSPGTVRYQPQHF.

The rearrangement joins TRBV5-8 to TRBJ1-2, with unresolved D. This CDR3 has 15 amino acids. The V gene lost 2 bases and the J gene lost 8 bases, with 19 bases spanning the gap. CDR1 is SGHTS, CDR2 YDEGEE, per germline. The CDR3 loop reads CASSFRQKTLVGYTF. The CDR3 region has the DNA TGTGCCAGCAGCTTCCGTCAAAAGACGTTGGTCGGCTACACCTTC.

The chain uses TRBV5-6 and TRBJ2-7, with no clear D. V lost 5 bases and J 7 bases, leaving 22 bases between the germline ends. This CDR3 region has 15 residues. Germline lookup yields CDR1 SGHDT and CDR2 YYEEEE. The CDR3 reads CASSLSRLGLGEQYF. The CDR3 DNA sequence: TGTGCCAGCAGTCTGTCTCGACTGGGCCTCGGGGAGCAGTACTTC.

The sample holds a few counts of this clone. CDR3 sequence: CASSRGGGGYTF. CDR3 coding DNA: TGTGCCAGCAGCCGGGGGGGCGGAGGCTACACCTTC. The chain carries TRBV11-3 and TRBJ1-2, with TRBD1 as a possible D gene (6 bases). V was cut by 5 bases and J by 8 bases, with 12 bases left in between. This CDR3 is built from 12 residues. Germline-derived CDR1 and CDR2 are SGHNT and YENEEA.